The 13 T cell receptor beta chains below all came from one sample that was sequenced in a study of CD8+ T cells in alopecia areata. cDNA prepared by RNA extraction and subsequent reverse transcription served as the template for sequencing. The method was immunoSEQ multiplex PCR; TCRdb's version includes in-frame clones alone and lacks a portion of them. The sample has about 160,000 clones, 55% to 75% seen once. Described treatment: oral pan-JAK inhibitor, 5-10 mg twice daily. The source was CD4+ T cells sorted from blood, collected at week 24, from a patient treated with tofacitinib. These receptors were taken from a human donor with alopecia areata.

This rearrangement joins TRBV11-2 to TRBJ2-5; D not resolved. With 6 bases removed from V and 7 bases from J, the gap between germline ends came to 15 bases. This CDR3 comprises 13 residues. CDR1 and CDR2 (germline): SGHAT, FQNNGV. CDR3 bases: TGTGCCAGCAGGGGAATAAAGAGGCGGACCCAGTACTTC. Its protein is CASRGIKRRTQYF.

The rearrangement uses TRBV30 and TRBJ1-5; D possibly corresponds to TRBD1 (5 bases). V lost 2 bases and J lost 5, with 16 bases in between. Germline V lookup: CDR1 GTSNPN, CDR2 SVGIG (reference sequence). The CDR3 is 15 amino acids. The chain's CDR3 is CAWSLGGGFDQPQHF. CDR3 DNA sequence: TGTGCCTGGAGTCTGGGCGGGGGGTTTGATCAGCCCCAGCATTTT.

The chain carries TRBV6-6 and TRBJ2-5; tentative D call: TRBD1 (5 bases). V was cut by 10 bases and J by 1 base, with 19 bases left in between. CDR3 length equals 15 residues. In germline, CDR1 is MNHNY, CDR2 SVGAGI (reference sequence). The CDR3 is CATTLEATGQETQYF. The CDR3, as DNA: TGTGCCACCACCTTAGAAGCTACAGGCCAAGAGACCCAGTACTTC.

The chain has TRBV29-1 and TRBJ2-5, with no clear D. CDR1 is SQVTM and CDR2 is ANQGSEA in the germline V gene. This CDR3 contains 15 residues. V was trimmed by 1 base and J by 7 bases, leaving 19 bases between them. The CDR3 protein is CSVEAWNRRSRTQYF. The CDR3 DNA reads TGCAGCGTTGAAGCTTGGAACCGACGGTCTAGGACCCAGTACTTC.

The gene calls are TRBV15 and TRBJ1-2; D is unclear. The germline CDR1 and CDR2 sequences are LNHNV and YYDKDF (reference sequence). This CDR3 has 15 amino acids. V lost 0 bases and J 8 bases, leaving 16 bases between the germline ends. The CDR3 DNA sequence: TGTGCCACCAGCAGAGATGACGCCCTTGTAAGGGGCTACACCTTC. Translated, it gives CATSRDDALVRGYTF.

The CDR3 loop is CASTYRRQRTDRGDPLYF. CDR3 nucleotides: TGCGCCAGCACCTACCGGAGACAACGAACGGATCGCGGCGATCCCCTGTACTTC. The rearrangement uses TRBV23-1 and TRBJ2-7; D ambiguous. TRBV23-1 belongs to the ORF category, with a function that is uncertain. The V end was cut by 7 bases, the J end by 12 bases, with 37 bases between. This CDR3 comprises 18 residues.

This clone was seen more than once but under ten times. The genes are TRBV6-6 and TRBJ2-5; 12 bases are a match to TRBD2. The CDR3 has 15 amino acids. V shed 4 bases, J shed 4 bases, and the junction held 4 bases outside the gene matches. Germline CDR1 and CDR2: MNHNY and SVGAGI (reference sequence). DNA for the CDR3: TGTGCCAGCAGTTCTAGCGGGGGGGCCCTAGAGACCCAGTACTTC. It is translated as CASSSSGGALETQYF.

The rearrangement links TRBV6-1 to TRBJ2-5; TRBD2 might be the D (7 bases). Germline CDR1 reads MNHNS; CDR2 reads SASEGT. Trimming cost V 3 bases and J 5 bases, with 10 bases left between them. The CDR3 covers 13 residues. The CDR3 protein is CASSEGGAETQYF. The CDR3 nucleotides read TGTGCCAGCAGTGAGGGGGGGGCCGAGACCCAGTACTTC.

J is TRBJ1-2 and V is TRBV4-1, with a possible D match to TRBD1 (6 bases). V shed 1 base and J shed 5 bases, with 17 bases lying between them. The CDR3 extends over 16 amino acids. The germline V gene encodes CDR1 MGHRA and CDR2 YSYEKL. CDR3 amino acids: CASSQGTGGQLYGYTF. For the CDR3, the DNA is TGCGCCAGCAGCCAAGGCACTGGTGGACAGCTATATGGCTACACCTTC.

This clone showed up just a few times. The chain recombines TRBV29-1 with TRBJ1-6; D perhaps matches TRBD1 (6 bases). The CDR3 consists of 14 residues. CDR1 SQVTM and CDR2 ANQGSEA come from the germline V gene. Trimming pared 7 bases from V and 3 bases from J, leaving 13 bases between. DNA for the CDR3: TGCAGCGCCAAGGACAGCTTCTATAATTCACCCCTCCACTTT. Encoded protein: CSAKDSFYNSPLHF. Looking up the rest from reference TRBV29-1 and TRBJ1-6 gives the full variable domain: SAVISQKPSRDICQRGTSLTIQCQVDSQVTMMFWYRQQPGQSLTLIATANQGSEATYESGFVIDKFPISRPNLTFSTLTVSNMSPEDSSIYLCSAKDSFYNSPLHFGNGTRLTVT.

The chain employs TRBV30 and TRBJ1-6; D is uncertain. CDR3 length equals 14 residues. V was cut by 3 bases and J by 10 bases, with 16 bases left in between. The germline CDR1 and CDR2 sequences are GTSNPN and SVGIG (reference sequence). The DNA of the CDR3 is TGTGCCTGGAGGAATACCGAGATATGGTCACCCCTCCACTTT. Amino acids: CAWRNTEIWSPLHF.

The rearrangement links TRBV7-2 to TRBJ2-5, with unresolved D. This CDR3 spans 13 amino acids. The V gene's germline CDR1 is SGHTA and CDR2 FQGNSA. V was shortened by 3 bases and J by 2 bases, with 7 bases between the two germline ends. DNA of the CDR3: TGTGCCAGCAGCTTTCGTTGGCAAGAGACCCAGTACTTC. Its protein is CASSFRWQETQYF.

This clone turned up a few times. The V and J genes are TRBV29-1 and TRBJ2-5; D unresolved. This CDR3 spans 11 amino acids. The germline gives CDR1 SQVTM, CDR2 ANQGSEA. The ends were cut back, 6 bases at V and 2 bases at J, with 7 bases in the middle. Here the CDR3 DNA reads TGCAGCGTCAAGAAGCAAGAGACCCAGTACTTC. It encodes CSVKKQETQYF.